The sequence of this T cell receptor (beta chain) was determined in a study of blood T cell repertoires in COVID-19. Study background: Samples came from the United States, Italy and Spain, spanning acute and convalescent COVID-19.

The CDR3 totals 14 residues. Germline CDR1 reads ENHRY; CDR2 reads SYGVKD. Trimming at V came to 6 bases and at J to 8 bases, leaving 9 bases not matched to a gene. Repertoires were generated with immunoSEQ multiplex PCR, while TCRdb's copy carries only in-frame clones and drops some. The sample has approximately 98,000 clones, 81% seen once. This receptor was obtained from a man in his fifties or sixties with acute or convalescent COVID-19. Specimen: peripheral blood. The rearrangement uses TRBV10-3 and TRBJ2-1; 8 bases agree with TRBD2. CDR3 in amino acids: CAISPGTREDEQFF. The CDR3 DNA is TGTGCCATCAGCCCCGGGACTAGAGAAGATGAGCAGTTCTTC.